This TCR beta chain was identified during a study of beta chain features in type 1 diabetes. It was one heparinised blood draw, averaging about 116 mL, that each donor gave. Over 95% purity was reached by all sorted populations. In this sample, this clone turned up a few times. Its antigen is undetermined. General study results and limits: Healthy donors had naive, central memory and Treg TCRB repertoires that appeared less similar than those seen among patients. TCRB CDR3s from Type 1 diabetes patients were moderately but significantly shorter in all four CD4+ subsets.

V lost 0 bases, J lost 4 bases, and 12 bases lay in between. The CDR3 runs 15 residues. Germline CDR1 and CDR2: SGDLS and YYNGEE. Every isolated RNA sample was fully reverse transcribed, so sequencing captured expressed TCRB transcripts. Sequencing used immunoSEQ multiplex PCR; TCRdb keeps in-frame clones, though not all of them. This table has 120,000 to 150,000 clones, under 11% appearing once. The material sequenced was naive CD4+ T cells from blood. The sequence was obtained from a young man in good health. This sequence joins TRBV9 and TRBJ2-3; perhaps TRBD2 as D (6 bases). The CDR3 DNA is TGTGCCAGCAGCGTAGGCGGAGGGGTGGCAGATACGCAGTATTTT. Its translation is CASSVGGGVADTQYF.